These 30 T cell receptor beta chains were all obtained from the same sample, sequenced in a study of kidney transplant recipient with SARS-CoV-2 infection. TCRdb independently ran MiXCR on the reads; one entry per CDR3 protein. The table lists 200,000 to 300,000 distinct CDR3 sequences, 25% to 35% of them singletons. This sample comprised a blood sample, obtained at baseline and on day 111 from a kidney transplant recipient. The receptors were sampled from a male patient aged 25 to 39 who had COVID-19 and was a kidney transplant recipient. Among the T cells, some may be from the graft donor.

In its sample, this clonotype was seen many times. V and J are TRBV12-3 or TRBV12-4 and TRBJ1-3; no definite D call. V was cut by 6 bases and J by 1 base, with 13 bases left in between. The CDR3 sequence is 15 residues long. The CDR3 spells CASRIPTPSGNTIYF. CDR3 DNA sequence: TGTGCCAGCAGAATACCTACACCTTCTGGAAACACCATATATTTT.

This clonotype showed up many times. The chain joins TRBV24-1 to TRBJ2-3; 12 bases line up with TRBD2. Trimming cost V 4 bases and J 1 base; bases outside gene matches: 11. CDR3 length: 19 amino acids. CDR1 and CDR2 from the germline V gene are KGHDR and SFDVKD. The CDR3 is CATSDSGTSGWAGTDTQYF. The DNA of the CDR3 is TGTGCCACCAGTGACTCCGGGACTAGCGGGTGGGCGGGCACAGATACGCAGTATTTT.

This clonotype was seen just once. A single base separates this from a much larger clone, so it may be a read error. CDR3 sequence (DNA): TGTGCCAGCAGCACCTATGGTCCCATTCCTTTCTCTGAGACCCAGTACTTC. As protein: CASSTYGPIPFSETQYF. The chain combines TRBV3-1 with TRBJ2-5; no firm D call. CDR1 is LGHDT, CDR2 YNNKEL, per germline (reference sequence). Trimming took off 5 bases at V and 5 bases at J, with 24 bases between the two ends. The length of the CDR3 is 17 residues.

Of note for this clonotype: One end of the junction varies from germline; a read error may be responsible. This rearrangement joins TRBV24-1 to TRBJ2-3; 7 nucleotides match TRBD1. The germline V gene encodes CDR1 KGHDR and CDR2 SFDVKD. The CDR3 sequence is 16 residues long. CDR3 sequence reads: CTTSDGTATSTDTQYF. CDR3 nucleotide sequence: TGTACCACCAGTGATGGGACAGCTACTAGCACAGATACGCAGTATTTT.

This clonotype has at least ten counts. The chain carries TRBV7-2 and TRBJ2-7; 10 bases are shared with TRBD2. Per the germline V gene, CDR1 is SGHTA and CDR2 is FQGNSA. Unmatched junction bases numbered 8, after V lost 5 bases and J lost 4 bases. The CDR3 is 15 residues long. Here the CDR3 DNA reads TGTGCCAGCAGCACCCAAGCGGGAGGGCGGTACGAGCAGTACTTC. It yields the protein CASSTQAGGRYEQYF.

This clonotype was recorded only once. The V call is TRBV6-8, the J call TRBJ1-2; D is undetermined. The CDR3 contains 17 residues. Trimming removed 5 bases from V and 4 bases from J, with 23 bases in between. Germline V lookup: CDR1 MNHGY, CDR2 SAAAGT. Written as DNA, the CDR3 is TGTGCCAGCAGTATACTCGTACGCCCTAGAAAGGCCTATGGCTACACCTTC. It is translated as CASSILVRPRKAYGYTF.

This clonotype was counted many times. This chain connects TRBV7-8 to TRBJ2-7, with a possible D match to TRBD2 (6 bases). The DNA matches TRBJ2-5 better at its end, which makes the J call doubtful. The germline V gene encodes CDR1 SGHVS and CDR2 FQNEAQ. CDR3 length: 16 amino acids. The CDR3: CASSWSPTAGGETQYF. As DNA, the CDR3 is TGTGCCAGCAGCTGGAGCCCTACCGCCGGGGGTGAGACCCAGTACTTC.

There are many counts of this clonotype. The chain recombines TRBV5-1 with TRBJ2-7; 8 positions match TRBD1. The CDR3 has 16 residues. Germline loops: CDR1 SGHRS, CDR2 YFSETQ. J was trimmed by 0 bases and V by 0 bases; bases with no gene match: 5. Here the CDR3 DNA reads TGCGCCAGCAGCTTGGCGGGACAGGCAAGCTCCTACGAGCAGTACTTC. It is translated as CASSLAGQASSYEQYF.

This clonotype occurred a few times. The chain employs TRBV21-1 and TRBJ2-1; the table's D call, TRBD1, was not checked against the DNA. TRBV21-1 has pseudogene status. This CDR3 contains 18 residues. The CDR3 loop is CASSKGGTTGSSYNEQFF. CDR3 nucleotide sequence: TGTGCCAGCAGCAAAGGGGGCACCACTGGGAGCTCCTACAATGAGCAGTTCTTC.

Worth noting for this clonotype: A much larger clone differs by one base, so this may be a read error. The V gene is TRBV24-1, the J gene TRBJ2-2; no firm D call. The CDR3 sequence is 14 residues long. The germline V gene has CDR1 KGHDR and CDR2 SFDVKD. The germline V and J ends were trimmed by 7 bases and 1 base, with 9 bases remaining between them. The CDR3 region is CATSPIGNTGELFF. The CDR3 coding sequence is TGTGCCACCAGCCCGATAGGGAACACCGGGGAGCTGTTTTTT.

Turning to this clonotype: A clone one base away is much larger, so this may be a read error. The rearrangement uses TRBV5-4 and TRBJ2-1; 9 nucleotides agree with TRBD2. V gave up 7 bases and J gave up 8 bases; unmatched junction bases: 13. Germline CDR1 reads SGHNT; CDR2 reads YYREEE (reference sequence). This CDR3 has 15 residues. For the CDR3, the DNA is TGTGCCAGCGGCTCCAGTCCCGGGACTAGCTATGAGCAGTTCTTC. Translation: CASGSSPGTSYEQFF.

The rearrangement links TRBV9 to TRBJ1-1, with a tentative D call TRBD1 (5 bases). Deletions cut 3 bases from V and 1 base from J, with 13 bases between. This CDR3 spans 15 amino acids. Germline-derived CDR1 and CDR2 are SGDLS and YYNGEE. The CDR3 loop is CASSAQDGANTEAFF. The CDR3 nucleotides are TGTGCCAGCAGCGCACAGGATGGGGCGAACACTGAAGCTTTCTTT. Filled out from reference TRBV9 and TRBJ1-1, the complete variable domain reads DSGVTQTPKHLITATGQRVTLRCSPRSGDLSVYWYQQSLDQGLQFLIQYYNGEERAKGNILERFSAQQFPDLHSELNLSSLELGDSALYFCASSAQDGANTEAFFGQGTRLTVV.

Remarks on this clonotype: This may stem from a read error, because a much larger clone lies one nucleotide away. This sequence joins TRBV24-1 and TRBJ1-2; no definite D call. From germline, CDR1 is KGHDR and CDR2 SFDVKD. Trimming took off 8 bases at V and 4 bases at J, with 25 bases between the two ends. The CDR3 is made up of 17 amino acids. CDR3 coding DNA: TGTGCCACCAATGTGATTGGTAGTACCAGAAAGACCTATGGCTACACCTTC. Translation: CATNVIGSTRKTYGYTF.

The chain recombines TRBV5-5 with TRBJ2-2; 8 positions agree with TRBD2. The germline gives CDR1 SGHKS, CDR2 YYEKEE (reference sequence). There are 16 residues in the CDR3. V gave up 3 bases and J gave up 6 bases; unmatched junction bases: 10. The CDR3 nucleotides read TGTGCCAGCAGCTCGGAACGAGCGGGAGTAGCCGGGGAGCTGTTTTTT. It is translated as CASSSERAGVAGELFF.

The gene calls are TRBV24-1 and TRBJ2-3; D might be TRBD1 (5 bases). The CDR3 length is 15 residues. V was pared by 9 bases and J by 2 bases, with 17 bases between. Germline CDR1 is KGHDR and CDR2 is SFDVKD. The CDR3 reads CATSQVGGDTDTQYF. The CDR3 coding sequence is TGTGCCACCTCACAGGTAGGTGGGGACACAGATACGCAGTATTTT.

The sample holds many counts of this clonotype. The J gene is TRBJ1-5, the V gene TRBV15, with 12 bases fitting TRBD1. J was trimmed by 5 bases and V by 1 base; bases with no gene match: 6. This CDR3 is 17 amino acids long. The germline V gene has CDR1 LNHNV and CDR2 YYDKDF (reference sequence). The CDR3 sequence is CATSRVRDRGRYQPQHF. As DNA, the CDR3 is TGTGCCACCAGCAGAGTCCGGGACAGGGGGCGGTATCAGCCCCAGCATTTT. Full variable domain (rest looked up from reference TRBV15 and TRBJ1-5): DAMVIQNPRYQVTQFGKPVTLSCSQTLNHNVMYWYQQKSSQAPKLLFHYYDKDFNNEADTPDNFQSRRPNTSFCFLDIRSPGLGDTAMYLCATSRVRDRGRYQPQHFGDGTRLSIL.

This clonotype was counted many times. The chain employs TRBV3-1 and TRBJ1-1; D is unclear. There are 13 residues in the CDR3. Deletions cut 4 bases from V and 4 bases from J, with 10 bases between. Germline-derived CDR1 and CDR2 are LGHDT and YNNKEL (reference sequence). The CDR3 spells CASSLSGVTEAFF. CDR3 sequence (DNA): TGTGCCAGCAGCCTCTCCGGGGTCACTGAAGCTTTCTTT.

Ten or more counts support this clonotype. This chain links TRBV7-2 with TRBJ1-2, with D unresolved. This CDR3 contains 17 residues. The V gene lost 5 bases and the J gene lost 4 bases, with 23 bases spanning the gap. Germline CDR1 reads SGHTA; CDR2 reads FQGNSA. This CDR3 is CASSGPLRDGKTYGYTF. DNA of the CDR3: TGTGCCAGCAGCGGGCCCCTCAGAGACGGAAAGACCTATGGCTACACCTTC.

This clonotype occurred many times. The chain is built from TRBV3-1 and TRBJ1-2; tentatively, D is TRBD1 (5 bases). Germline loops: CDR1 LGHDT, CDR2 YNNKEL (reference sequence). CDR3 length equals 17 residues. V was cut by 5 bases and J by 4 bases, with 23 bases left in between. The CDR3 DNA reads TGTGCCAGCAGCAGGGGAGTCACCCTTCGAAAGACCTATGGCTACACCTTC. Translation: CASSRGVTLRKTYGYTF. Based on the CDR3 plus reference TRBV3-1 and TRBJ1-2, the full variable domain is DTAVSQTPKYLVTQMGNDKSIKCEQNLGHDTMYWYKQDSKKFLKIMFSYNNKELIINETVPNRFSPKSPDKAHLNLHINSLELGDSAVYFCASSRGVTLRKTYGYTFGSGTRLTVV.

This clonotype was recorded many times. The rearrangement joins TRBV30 to TRBJ2-7; 9 bases line up with TRBD1. This CDR3 comprises 15 residues. Germline CDR1 GTSNPN, CDR2 SVGIG (reference sequence). The V and J ends lost 5 bases and 0 bases, in that order; junction bases with no gene match: 8. The CDR3 spells CAWAGTGTRSYEQYF. CDR3 in DNA: TGTGCCTGGGCCGGGACAGGGACACGCTCCTACGAGCAGTACTTC.

This clonotype was counted many times. The V gene is TRBV5-8, the J gene TRBJ1-2; D not resolved. V was clipped by 7 bases and J by 4 bases, with 23 bases between them. CDR3 size: 16 residues. CDR1 is SGHTS and CDR2 is YDEGEE in the germline V gene. Here the CDR3 DNA reads TGTGCCAGCTACGTCTCTCATCCACGAAAGACCTATGGCTACACCTTC. As protein: CASYVSHPRKTYGYTF.

CDR3 sequence: CASSHPWDSRETQYF. CDR3 coding DNA: TGTGCCAGCAGTCATCCCTGGGACAGCAGAGAGACCCAGTACTTC. The chain uses TRBV6-1 and TRBJ2-5; 7 bases agree with TRBD1. Germline trimming cut 5 bases from V and 4 bases from J; bases unmatched to any gene: 10. Germline V lookup: CDR1 MNHNS, CDR2 SASEGT. This CDR3 contains 15 residues.

The sample holds one count of this clonotype. Since a much larger clone is just one base distant, this may be a read error. V gene TRBV7-6 combines with J gene TRBJ2-7, with a weak D call TRBD1 (5 bases). The CDR3 has 14 amino acids. The V gene's germline CDR1 is SGHVS and CDR2 FNYEAQ. Here the CDR3 DNA reads TGTGCCAGCAGCGGGGCGGCGAGCTCCTACGAGCGGTACTTC. Amino acid sequence: CASSGAASSYERYF.

This clonotype showed up many times. The chain links TRBV6-5 to TRBJ2-3; 8 nucleotides align to TRBD2. The germline V gene encodes CDR1 MNHEY and CDR2 SVGAGI. The length of the CDR3 is 19 residues. Losses at the gene ends were 0 bases for V and 4 bases for J; bases not matched to a gene: 15. CDR3 nucleotides: TGTGCCAGCAGTTACTCCTCGGGGGGGAGTGAGTATGTCCCAGATACGCAGTATTTT. Translated, it gives CASSYSSGGSEYVPDTQYF.

This clonotype came up many times. V and J are TRBV28 and TRBJ1-1; the D is unclear. There are 12 residues in the CDR3. V lost 6 bases to trimming and J lost 0 bases, with 5 bases between them. Germline lookup yields CDR1 MDHEN and CDR2 SYDVKM. The CDR3 reads CASSPLNTEAFF. In DNA form, the CDR3 reads TGTGCCAGCAGCCCACTGAACACTGAAGCTTTCTTT.

This clonotype was detected many times. The J gene is TRBJ2-2, the V gene TRBV11-3; D may correspond to TRBD1 or TRBD2 (5 bases each). The CDR3 loop spans 14 amino acids. V lost 5 bases and J 1 base, leaving 8 bases between the germline ends. Germline CDR1 and CDR2: SGHNT and YENEEA. The DNA for the CDR3 is TGTGCCAGCAGCCAGGGACGGAACACCGGGGAGCTGTTTTTT. Translation: CASSQGRNTGELFF.

This clonotype has ten or more counts. The CDR3 region is CASSLGLAGGHGEQFF. For the CDR3, the DNA is TGTGCCAGCAGCCTGGGACTAGCGGGGGGGCATGGTGAGCAGTTCTTC. V gene TRBV9 combines with J gene TRBJ2-1; 16 bases match TRBD2. Germline trimming cut 4 bases from V and 9 bases from J; bases unmatched to any gene: 7. This CDR3 is built from 16 residues. CDR1 and CDR2 from the germline V gene are SGDLS and YYNGEE. The variable domain in full, completed from reference TRBV9 and TRBJ2-1, reads DSGVTQTPKHLITATGQRVTLRCSPRSGDLSVYWYQQSLDQGLQFLIQYYNGEERAKGNILERFSAQQFPDLHSELNLSSLELGDSALYFCASSLGLAGGHGEQFFGPGTRLTVL.

The sample holds one count of this clonotype. A read error may account for a junction end that differs from germline. The gene calls are TRBV7-9 and TRBJ2-4, with TRBD2 matching 15 bases. The J call may be faulty, since TRBJ2-1 better matches the DNA end. This CDR3 is 16 amino acids long. CDR1 is SEHNR, CDR2 FQNEAQ, per germline (reference sequence). The CDR3 nucleotides are TGTACCAGCAGCCTTGGACTAGCGGGAGGGCGAGACTGGCAGTTCTTC. It is translated as CTSSLGLAGGRDWQFF.

This clonotype was seen repeatedly, ten times or more. This rearrangement joins TRBV7-3 to TRBJ1-1; D is perhaps TRBD1 (5 bases). This CDR3 has 16 residues. Trimming removed 2 bases from V and 0 bases from J, with 13 bases in between. Germline V gene data show CDR1 as SGHTA and CDR2 as FQGTGA. The CDR3: CASSLQGLGMNTEAFF. DNA of the CDR3: TGTGCCAGCAGCTTACAGGGATTGGGAATGAACACTGAAGCTTTCTTT.

This clonotype was found once. Given a much more abundant clone one base away, this may be a read error. The chain links TRBV21-1 to TRBJ1-5. TRBV21-1 is an annotated pseudogene. This CDR3 comprises 17 residues. CDR3 in DNA: TGTGCCAGCAGACCTACTTTAGCTACTTGGCATCATCAGCCCCAGCATTTT. Its protein product is CASRPTLATWHHQPQHF.